The 32 T cell receptor beta chains below come from one sample, sequenced in a study of CD4 T cells in relation to SARS-CoV-2 and coronaviruses. Unexposed donor CD4+ T cells date from about 2011-2018, before the COVID-19 pandemic. Sequencing used immunoSEQ multiplex PCR; TCRdb keeps in-frame clones, though not all of them. Seen here are 65,000 or so clones, about 94% observed once, and the top ten hold 0.14%. What was sequenced was naive CD4+ T cells from PBMCs. Subset meaning: naive CD4+ T cells isolated by negative enrichment. The receptors shown here come from a human donor in good health.

CDR3 loop: CASSFTEWMNTEAFF. As DNA, the CDR3 is TGCGCCAGCAGCTTTACAGAGTGGATGAACACTGAAGCTTTCTTT. This sequence joins TRBV5-1 and TRBJ1-1; the D is unclear. CDR1 is SGHRS, CDR2 YFSETQ, per germline. Trimming cost V 2 bases and J 0 bases, with 11 bases left between them. The CDR3 sequence is 15 residues long.

V is TRBV28 and J is TRBJ1-2, with TRBD1 matching over 8 bases. The germline V gene encodes CDR1 MDHEN and CDR2 SYDVKM. The J segment lost 4 bases and the V segment lost 8 bases, leaving 6 bases of the junction unmatched. The CDR3 loop spans 13 amino acids. The CDR3 DNA sequence: TGTGCCAGCCTGACAGGGGCAAGCTATGGCTACACCTTC. Amino acids: CASLTGASYGYTF.

The V call is TRBV27, the J call TRBJ2-7; no reliable D call. The V end was cut by 5 bases, the J end by 3 bases, with 20 bases between. Germline V CDR1 and CDR2: MNHEY, SMNVEV (reference sequence). The CDR3 is 16 residues long. The CDR3 is CASSLGGATGRYEQYF. The CDR3 nucleotides read TGTGCCAGCAGTCTTGGTGGAGCAACCGGCCGCTACGAGCAGTACTTC.

This chain uses TRBV28 with TRBJ1-5; D unresolved. This CDR3 region has 15 residues. Germline lookup yields CDR1 MDHEN and CDR2 SYDVKM. V shed 2 bases and J shed 3 bases, with 11 bases lying between them. CDR3 sequence (DNA): TGTGCCAGCAGTTTAGGTGGCAGACCCAATCAGCCCCAGCATTTT. Translation gives CASSLGGRPNQPQHF.

This clone was detected once. V and J are TRBV7-7 and TRBJ2-1; 9 bases agree with TRBD2. CDR1 and CDR2 from the germline V gene are SSHAT and FNYEAQ (reference sequence). With V trimmed by 2 bases and J by 6 bases, 5 bases remained unmatched. This CDR3 contains 15 residues. As DNA, the CDR3 is TGTGCCAGCAGCTTACTAGCGGGGCTCGGCAATGAGCAGTTCTTC. Translating gives CASSLLAGLGNEQFF.

The rearrangement joins TRBV5-1 to TRBJ2-7; a weak D match, TRBD2 (6 bases). This CDR3 comprises 13 residues. The germline gives CDR1 SGHRS, CDR2 YFSETQ. Trimming removed 2 bases from V and 2 bases from J, with 8 bases in between. DNA for the CDR3: TGCGCCAGCAGCTTTGCGGGGACCTACGAGCAGTACTTC. It codes for CASSFAGTYEQYF.

The CDR3 loop reads CASSRDRGYTF. The CDR3 nucleotides read TGTGCCAGCAGCCGAGACCGTGGCTACACCTTC. The chain employs TRBV7-9 and TRBJ1-2; D call uncertain. There are 11 residues in the CDR3. Germline values: CDR1 SEHNR, CDR2 FQNEAQ (reference sequence). V lost 5 bases and J 7 bases, leaving 8 bases between the germline ends.

The chain is built from TRBV19 and TRBJ2-3; possibly TRBD1 for D (6 bases). The V end lost 6 bases, the J end lost 4 bases, and 14 bases lay between the germline ends. Per germline, CDR1 LNHDA and CDR2 SQIVND (reference sequence). The CDR3 covers 14 residues. CDR3 nucleotides: TGTGCCAGTAGGGGCAGGGGTGGATCAGATACGCAGTATTTT. Its protein product is CASRGRGGSDTQYF.

The chain couples TRBV2 to TRBJ1-2; TRBD1 might be the D (5 bases). CDR1 and CDR2 from the germline V gene are SNHLY and FYNNEI. The CDR3 is 12 residues long. Trimming stripped 2 bases from V and 7 bases from J, with 8 bases between. The chain's CDR3 is CASSEQGRGYTF. The CDR3 bases are TGTGCCAGCAGTGAACAGGGCCGTGGCTACACCTTC.

The count of this clone is one. The V and J genes are TRBV7-3 and TRBJ2-1; TRBD2 matches at 11 bases. The germline V gene has CDR1 SGHTA and CDR2 FQGTGA. The CDR3 has 16 amino acids. J gave up 4 bases and V 5 bases, and 7 bases lay outside the gene matches. This CDR3 reads CASSPSGTSGYNEQFF. The CDR3 bases are TGTGCCAGCAGCCCCAGCGGGACTAGCGGATACAATGAGCAGTTCTTC. Supplemented by reference TRBV7-3 and TRBJ2-1, the full variable domain reads GAGVSQTPSNKVTEKGKYVELRCDPISGHTALYWYRQSLGQGPEFLIYFQGTGAADDSGLPNDRFFAVRPEGSVSTLKIQRTERGDSAVYLCASSPSGTSGYNEQFFGPGTRLTVL.

The rearrangement joins TRBV9 to TRBJ2-3, with D possibly TRBD2 on 6 matching bases. V lost 7 bases and J 4 bases, leaving 19 bases between the germline ends. The CDR3 extends over 15 amino acids. Germline CDR1 SGDLS, CDR2 YYNGEE. DNA of the CDR3: TGTGCCAGCTCACGACTAGACTCAGCTCCAGATACGCAGTATTTT. This sequence encodes CASSRLDSAPDTQYF.

The rearrangement uses TRBV6-5 and TRBJ1-4, with D uncertain. The V end was cut by 0 bases, the J end by 1 base, with 9 bases between. The CDR3 loop spans 16 amino acids. Germline CDR1 is MNHEY and CDR2 is SVGAGI. The chain's CDR3 is CASSYSTGRTNEKLFF. Written as DNA, the CDR3 is TGTGCCAGCAGTTACTCGACCGGAAGAACTAATGAAAAACTGTTTTTT.

The J gene is TRBJ1-5, the V gene TRBV18, with 9 bases fitting TRBD1. This CDR3 is 15 amino acids long. Germline V gene data show CDR1 as KGHSH and CDR2 as LQKENI. J was trimmed by 1 base and V by 7 bases; bases with no gene match: 5. For the CDR3, the DNA is TGTGCCAGCTTCCTCGGGACAGGGAGCAATCAGCCCCAGCATTTT. Amino acid sequence: CASFLGTGSNQPQHF.

The gene calls are TRBV27 and TRBJ2-5, with a tentative D call TRBD1 (6 bases). Trimming cost V 5 bases and J 2 bases, with 18 bases left between them. There are 16 residues in the CDR3. Germline V gene lookup returns CDR1 MNHEY and CDR2 SMNVEV (reference sequence). CDR3 nucleotides: TGTGCCAGCAGTCCAGGACAGTGGTCGAGGCAAGAGACCCAGTACTTC. This codes for CASSPGQWSRQETQYF.

The chain carries TRBV20-1 and TRBJ2-7; D gene unclear. Germline V lookup: CDR1 DFQATT, CDR2 SNEGSKA (reference sequence). Between the trimmed V and J ends, which lost 6 bases and 4 bases, there was a span of 10 bases. The CDR3 covers 11 residues. CDR3 protein: CSAPTLYEQYF. The CDR3 nucleotides read TGCAGTGCCCCGACACTTTACGAGCAGTACTTC.

This clone was detected a few times. The genes are TRBV2 and TRBJ2-2; the D gene is possibly TRBD2 (5 bases). This CDR3 is 16 amino acids long. The V gene's germline CDR1 is SNHLY and CDR2 FYNNEI. Trimming removed 1 base at V and 0 bases at J, with 9 bases between. The CDR3 spells CASSEVRGTNTGELFF. The CDR3 nucleotides read TGTGCCAGCAGTGAAGTTCGGGGAACGAACACCGGGGAGCTGTTTTTT. The entire variable domain, with the rest obtained from reference TRBV2 and TRBJ2-2, is as follows: EPEVTQTPSHQVTQMGQEVILRCVPISNHLYFYWYRQILGQKVEFLVSFYNNEISEKSEIFDDQFSVERPDGSNFTLKIRSTKLEDSAMYFCASSEVRGTNTGELFFGEGSRLTVL.

The chain employs TRBV5-4 and TRBJ1-3; 7 bases are shared with TRBD1. The CDR3 contains 13 residues. Looked up from germline, CDR1 is SGHNT and CDR2 is YYREEE (reference sequence). With 4 bases clipped from V and 2 bases from J, the junction kept 0 bases outside the gene matches. Here the CDR3 reads CASSQGAGNTIYF. For the CDR3, the DNA is TGTGCCAGCAGCCAGGGGGCTGGAAACACCATATATTTT.

This chain connects TRBV7-9 to TRBJ2-2, with 7 bases identical to TRBD1. CDR1 is SEHNR and CDR2 is FQNEAQ in the germline V gene (reference sequence). The V and J ends lost 3 bases and 6 bases, in that order; junction bases with no gene match: 7. The CDR3 extends over 15 amino acids. DNA for the CDR3: TGTGCCAGCAGCTTTCTAGGGGGCGCCTCCGGGGAGCTGTTTTTT. Its protein product is CASSFLGGASGELFF.

The chain links TRBV4-2 to TRBJ2-5; D gene ambiguous. Germline lookup yields CDR1 LGHNA and CDR2 YNFKEQ. Trimming shortened V by 0 bases and J by 4 bases, and 15 bases separated the two germline ends. This CDR3 contains 16 residues. For the CDR3, the DNA is TGTGCCAGCAGCCAAGAAGCTACAGCCGCCCCAGAGACCCAGTACTTC. This sequence encodes CASSQEATAAPETQYF.

The rearrangement joins TRBV3-1 (or the pseudogene TRBV3-2) to TRBJ1-1; D is unresolved. Germline V CDR1 and CDR2: LGHDT, YNNKEL (reference sequence). The CDR3 length is 13 residues. Trimming removed 4 bases at V and 1 base at J, with 7 bases between. CDR3 bases: TGTGCCAGCAGCCCATACCAGAACACTGAAGCTTTCTTT. Translated, it gives CASSPYQNTEAFF.

This sequence joins TRBV11-3 and TRBJ2-2; 11 nucleotides align to TRBD2. Trimming cost V 0 bases and J 4 bases; bases outside gene matches: 4. Germline CDR1 and CDR2: SGHNT and YENEEA. The CDR3 runs to 17 residues. The CDR3 DNA follows: TGTGCCAGCAGCTTAGATTCTAGCGGGAGGCCCACCGGGGAGCTGTTTTTT. This encodes CASSLDSSGRPTGELFF. The entire variable domain, with the rest obtained from reference TRBV11-3 and TRBJ2-2, is as follows: EAGVVQSPRYKIIEKKQPVAFWCNPISGHNTLYWYLQNLGQGPELLIRYENEEAVDDSQLPKDRFSAERLKGVDSTLKIQPAELGDSAVYLCASSLDSSGRPTGELFFGEGSRLTVL.

The genes are TRBV27 and TRBJ2-6; TRBD2 matches at 9 bases. V gave up 3 bases and J gave up 1 base; unmatched junction bases: 4. Germline-derived CDR1 and CDR2 are MNHEY and SMNVEV (reference sequence). This CDR3 has 17 amino acids. CDR3 loop: CASSFAGGPSGANVLTF. The CDR3 DNA follows: TGTGCCAGCAGTTTTGCGGGAGGGCCATCTGGGGCCAACGTCCTGACTTTC.

The chain recombines TRBV6-1 with TRBJ1-2; D unresolved. Between the trimmed V and J ends, which lost 2 bases and 4 bases, there was a span of 8 bases. The germline V gene encodes CDR1 MNHNS and CDR2 SASEGT. The CDR3 loop spans 13 amino acids. DNA of the CDR3: TGTGCCAGCAGTGAATTTGGCACCTATGGCTACACCTTC. Translating it yields CASSEFGTYGYTF.

The chain has TRBV27 and TRBJ2-7, with TRBD2 identical over 11 bases. Germline V gene sequence: CDR1 MNHEY, CDR2 SMNVEV (reference sequence). With V trimmed by 6 bases and J by 3 bases, 4 bases remained unmatched. This CDR3 is 14 amino acids long. CDR3 region: CASRRGTSGYEQYF. In nucleotides, the CDR3 is TGTGCCAGCAGACGCGGGACTAGCGGCTACGAGCAGTACTTC.

The V gene is TRBV2, the J gene TRBJ1-2, with D possibly TRBD1 on 6 matching bases. The CDR3 has 12 amino acids. Germline CDR1 and CDR2: SNHLY and FYNNEI. Trimming cost V 6 bases and J 8 bases, with 13 bases left between them. The CDR3: CASRPQGTGYTF. The CDR3 DNA sequence: TGTGCCAGCAGGCCGCAGGGGACGGGCTACACCTTC. Full variable domain (remainder filled in from reference TRBV2 and TRBJ1-2): EPEVTQTPSHQVTQMGQEVILRCVPISNHLYFYWYRQILGQKVEFLVSFYNNEISEKSEIFDDQFSVERPDGSNFTLKIRSTKLEDSAMYFCASRPQGTGYTFGSGTRLTVV.

The rearrangement links TRBV25-1 to TRBJ1-2; 8 bases agree with TRBD1. V lost 4 bases to trimming and J lost 4 bases; unmatched junction nucleotides: 8. The germline V gene has CDR1 MGHDK and CDR2 SYGVNS. The CDR3 spans 15 residues. In nucleotides, the CDR3 is TGTGCCAGCAGTGGCCTAGAAGGACAGGGCTATGGCTACACCTTC. This codes for CASSGLEGQGYGYTF.

The chain combines TRBV5-1 with TRBJ2-3; 7 bases match TRBD1. The CDR3 has 14 amino acids. Losses at the gene ends were 2 bases for V and 1 base for J; bases not matched to a gene: 1. Germline CDR1 reads SGHRS; CDR2 reads YFSETQ. This CDR3 reads CASSFDRGTDTQYF. DNA for the CDR3: TGCGCCAGCAGCTTTGACAGGGGCACAGATACGCAGTATTTT.

This sequence joins TRBV29-1 and TRBJ2-7, with D maybe TRBD2 (6 bases). Germline loops: CDR1 SQVTM, CDR2 ANQGSEA. V lost 4 bases, J lost 0 bases, and 16 bases lay in between. This CDR3 region has 15 residues. The CDR3 here is CSVGGIRASSYEQYF. The CDR3 DNA follows: TGCAGCGTTGGCGGGATCAGGGCGAGCTCCTACGAGCAGTACTTC.

Only a few counts were recorded for this clone. The chain combines TRBV7-3 with TRBJ2-1; 10 positions agree with TRBD2. CDR1 is SGHTA and CDR2 is FQGTGA in the germline V gene. The junction had 12 bases not matched to a gene; V was cut back by 5 bases and J by 8 bases. CDR3 length: 16 residues. CDR3 sequence reads: CASSRETSGSLHEQFF. The CDR3 region has the DNA TGTGCCAGCAGCCGCGAGACTAGCGGGTCTCTGCATGAGCAGTTCTTC.

The chain is built from TRBV30 and TRBJ1-4; D is unresolved. The V end lost 3 bases, the J end lost 6 bases, and 17 bases lay between the germline ends. The germline V gene has CDR1 GTSNPN and CDR2 SVGIG (reference sequence). This CDR3 comprises 15 residues. The CDR3 protein is CAWRPHRVSHEKLFF. In DNA form, the CDR3 reads TGTGCCTGGAGACCTCACAGAGTTTCACATGAAAAACTGTTTTTT.

The chain is built from TRBV25-1 and TRBJ2-7; D is unclear. Germline V gene sequence: CDR1 MGHDK, CDR2 SYGVNS. Deletions cut 0 bases from V and 2 bases from J, with 8 bases between. The CDR3 contains 14 residues. CDR3 in DNA: TGTGCCAGCAGTGAATATGGCCAGACCTACGAGCAGTACTTC. Protein product: CASSEYGQTYEQYF.

This rearrangement joins TRBV6-6 to TRBJ2-7; 7 bases match TRBD1. Losses at the gene ends were 0 bases for V and 6 bases for J; bases not matched to a gene: 8. The CDR3 has 15 residues. Germline CDR1 and CDR2: MNHNY and SVGAGI (reference sequence). The CDR3 DNA follows: TGTGCCAGCAGTTACTCGAGCGTCAGGGGGAGCGAGCAGTACTTC. As protein: CASSYSSVRGSEQYF.